These 12 T cell receptor beta chains originate from one sample sequenced in a study of cytotoxic CD8 clonotypes in ibrutinib-treated CLL. Clones were read by immunoSEQ multiplex PCR, and TCRdb kept only the in-frame ones, dropping some. The profile shows about 300,000 clones, roughly four fifths of them singletons. Here the sequenced sample was PBMCs, taken at disease progression, from a patient treated with ibrutinib. These receptors were collected from a human donor with chronic lymphocytic leukemia.

The gene calls are TRBV10-3 and TRBJ1-2; D is ambiguous. Germline V CDR1 and CDR2: ENHRY, SYGVKD. V shed 3 bases and J shed 2 bases, with 7 bases lying between them. The CDR3 has 13 amino acids. In DNA form, the CDR3 reads TGTGCCATCAGTGATAGTACGAACTATGGCTACACCTTC. It codes for CAISDSTNYGYTF.

CDR3 coding DNA: TGTGCCAGCAGCCCCTCCGGGACTAGTTCCGAGCAGTACTTC. Its translation: CASSPSGTSSEQYF. The rearrangement links TRBV7-8 to TRBJ2-7; 8 positions match TRBD2. The trim removed 5 bases at V and 6 bases at J, leaving 9 bases unmatched. Germline lookup yields CDR1 SGHVS and CDR2 FQNEAQ. CDR3 size: 14 residues.

This chain uses TRBV7-9 with TRBJ2-7, with 9 positions matching TRBD2. There are 16 residues in the CDR3. Germline V gene sequence: CDR1 SEHNR, CDR2 FQNEAQ (reference sequence). The J segment lost 3 bases and the V segment lost 7 bases, leaving 13 bases of the junction unmatched. The CDR3 bases are TGTGCCAGCACTAGCGGGACTATACAAAGAGGCTACGAGCAGTACTTC. This codes for CASTSGTIQRGYEQYF.

The V call is TRBV5-1, the J call TRBJ2-6; possible D gene TRBD1, 6 bases. The CDR3 covers 17 residues. Germline CDR1 SGHRS, CDR2 YFSETQ. The V end lost 0 bases, the J end lost 0 bases, and 10 bases lay between the germline ends. This CDR3 reads CASSLETGSSGANVLTF. CDR3 DNA: TGCGCCAGCAGCTTGGAGACAGGTAGCTCTGGGGCCAACGTCCTGACTTTC.

This chain uses TRBV7-7 with TRBJ2-3; TRBD2 might be the D (7 bases). CDR3 length: 14 amino acids. Trimming shortened V by 6 bases and J by 4 bases, and 14 bases separated the two germline ends. Germline V gene lookup returns CDR1 SSHAT and CDR2 FNYEAQ (reference sequence). CDR3 loop: CASSVGRGPDTQYF. DNA of the CDR3: TGTGCCAGCAGTGTAGGGCGGGGGCCAGATACGCAGTATTTT.

This clone showed up just a few times. The V call is TRBV11-2, the J call TRBJ2-7; 7 bases map to TRBD2. J was trimmed by 2 bases and V by 11 bases; bases with no gene match: 6. This CDR3 is 12 amino acids long. Germline assignment: CDR1 SGHAT and CDR2 FQNNGV. This CDR3 is CACGLAAYEQYF. CDR3 bases: TGTGCCTGCGGGCTAGCGGCCTACGAGCAGTACTTC.

CDR3: CASSPGQGWSYEQYF. As DNA, the CDR3 is TGTGCCAGCAGTCCTGGACAGGGGTGGTCCTACGAGCAGTACTTC. The V and J genes are TRBV28 and TRBJ2-7; 9 bases are a match to TRBD1. CDR1 is MDHEN and CDR2 is SYDVKM in the germline V gene. The CDR3 has 15 amino acids. V lost 5 bases to trimming and J lost 1 base; unmatched junction nucleotides: 6.

The rearrangement uses TRBV29-1 and TRBJ2-3; perhaps TRBD2 as D (7 bases). This CDR3 comprises 14 residues. Germline V gives CDR1 SQVTM, CDR2 ANQGSEA. V lost 8 bases, J lost 4 bases, and 19 bases lay in between. CDR3 DNA sequence: TGCAGCATGAAAGACGGGGGGCTCGCAGATACGCAGTATTTT. Translation gives CSMKDGGLADTQYF.

V and J are TRBV5-4 and TRBJ1-1, with TRBD1 matching 8 bases. V shed 5 bases and J 4 bases; nucleotides not matched to a gene: 7. CDR1 and CDR2 (germline): SGHNT, YYREEE (reference sequence). The CDR3 has 14 amino acids. The CDR3 loop reads CASSSTGGSTEAFF. For the CDR3, the DNA is TGTGCCAGCAGTTCCACAGGGGGATCCACTGAAGCTTTCTTT.

The sample holds a few counts of this clone. The J gene is TRBJ2-6, the V gene TRBV28, with no clear D. The CDR3 consists of 14 residues. With 11 bases removed from V and 6 bases from J, the gap between germline ends came to 17 bases. Germline V gene lookup returns CDR1 MDHEN and CDR2 SYDVKM. Here the CDR3 DNA reads TGTGCCGCAAGGATGTCTGGGGAGGCCAACGTCCTGACTTTC. This sequence encodes CAARMSGEANVLTF.

The rearrangement links TRBV6-6 to TRBJ1-1, with 7 bases aligning to TRBD1. The germline gives CDR1 MNHNY, CDR2 SVGAGI (reference sequence). CDR3 length: 15 residues. The V segment lost 6 bases and the J segment 5 bases; nucleotides outside the gene matches: 12. This CDR3 is CASRVPGPRGTEAFF. CDR3 in DNA: TGTGCCAGCAGGGTACCGGGCCCCAGGGGGACTGAAGCTTTCTTT.

V gene TRBV10-3 combines with J gene TRBJ2-3; no clear D gene. Trimming stripped 3 bases from V and 2 bases from J, with 9 bases between. In germline, CDR1 is ENHRY, CDR2 SYGVKD. This CDR3 has 14 residues. In DNA, the CDR3 is TGTGCCATCAGTGAAACAAAGAACACAGATACGCAGTATTTT. It specifies CAISETKNTDTQYF.